The 11 T cell receptor beta chains below were found in one sample sequenced in a study of read filtering for tumor transcriptome and immune sequencing. Molecular barcoded adaptors covering alpha/delta and beta/gamma chains were used on approximately 400 ng RNA. TCRdb reanalysed the reads using MiXCR and keeps one entry per CDR3 protein. Of about 50,000 distinct CDR3 sequences detected, around 19% appear once; the ten largest clones hold less than 45%. What was sequenced was a population of CD138-negative cells sorted from bone marrow. These receptors were taken from a donor at least 40 years old with multiple myeloma.

This clonotype was seen ten or more times. The chain joins TRBV6-6 to TRBJ2-7; D remains ambiguous. Germline values: CDR1 MNHNY, CDR2 SVGAGI (reference sequence). The CDR3 sequence is 11 residues long. Trimming removed 5 bases at V and 6 bases at J, with 8 bases between. CDR3 in DNA: TGTGCCAGCAGTCGGTACCGCGAGCAGTACTTC. This codes for CASSRYREQYF.

A note on this clonotype: A much larger clone is a single base away; this may be a read error. The chain has TRBV4-2 and TRBJ2-7, with TRBD2 matching over 10 bases. The CDR3 is 14 residues long. From germline, CDR1 is LGHNA and CDR2 YNFKEQ. The CDR3 protein is CASSQGLASYGQYF. In DNA form, the CDR3 reads TGTGCCAGCAGCCAGGGACTAGCGTCCTACGGGCAGTACTTC.

In this sample, this clonotype turned up many times. CDR3 region: CASGSGITTDTQYF. The DNA of the CDR3 is TGCGCCAGCGGTAGCGGCATTACCACAGATACGCAGTATTTT. The rearrangement uses TRBV5-1 and TRBJ2-3, with D perhaps matching TRBD2 (6 bases). Per germline, CDR1 SGHRS and CDR2 YFSETQ. The CDR3 has 14 amino acids. Trimming removed 7 bases from V and 2 bases from J, with 14 bases in between.

The table lists this clonotype with many counts. CDR3 DNA: TGCGCCAGCAGTACTAGGGGGGGTGAAGCTTTCTTT. This encodes CASSTRGGEAFF. V is TRBV4-1 and J is TRBJ1-1; TRBD1 might be the D (6 bases). Germline CDR1 MGHRA, CDR2 YSYEKL. The CDR3 spans 12 residues. V shed 6 bases and J shed 7 bases, with 12 bases lying between them.

In its sample, this clonotype was seen a few times. This chain links TRBV30 with TRBJ1-5, with D tentatively TRBD1 (6 bases). Per germline, CDR1 GTSNPN and CDR2 SVGIG (reference sequence). Trimming left V 2 bases short and J 4 bases short, with 9 bases between. The CDR3 consists of 13 residues. The CDR3 nucleotides read TGTGCCTGGAGTACACAGGGTAATCAGCCCCAGCATTTT. Its protein product is CAWSTQGNQPQHF.

There are a few counts of this clonotype. The gene calls are TRBV6-5 and TRBJ2-3, with 10 bases identical to TRBD2. Trimming at V came to 0 bases and at J to 4 bases, leaving 16 bases not matched to a gene. Germline V CDR1 and CDR2: MNHEY, SVGAGI. This CDR3 contains 20 residues. The CDR3 loop reads CASSYSKLAGVPDHADTQYF. The CDR3, as DNA: TGTGCCAGCAGTTACTCGAAGCTAGCGGGGGTTCCCGACCACGCAGATACGCAGTATTTT.

This clonotype came up many times. CDR3 sequence: CASSYYHRKDRGNTGELFF. The DNA for the CDR3 is TGTGCCAGCAGTTACTATCACCGAAAGGACAGGGGGAACACCGGGGAGCTGTTTTTT. The gene calls are TRBV6-5 and TRBJ2-2; 9 bases are shared with TRBD1. The CDR3 is made up of 19 amino acids. V was clipped by 1 base and J by 1 base; unmatched bases: 10. In germline, CDR1 is MNHEY, CDR2 SVGAGI.

This clonotype was observed at least ten times. The V and J genes are TRBV7-9 and TRBJ2-3, with D maybe TRBD1 (6 bases). The V and J ends lost 1 base and 6 bases respectively, with 14 bases between them. There are 15 residues in the CDR3. Germline V lookup: CDR1 SEHNR, CDR2 FQNEAQ (reference sequence). CDR3 loop: CASSLDDPGVDTQYF. CDR3 nucleotide sequence: TGTGCCAGCAGCTTAGATGACCCAGGGGTCGATACGCAGTATTTT.

This clonotype has a handful of counts. The chain couples TRBV7-2 to TRBJ2-6; TRBD2 matches at 10 bases. J gave up 3 bases and V 2 bases, and 4 bases lay outside the gene matches. The germline V gene encodes CDR1 SGHTA and CDR2 FQGNSA. The CDR3 runs 17 residues. The CDR3: CASSLLAGEDGANVLTF. DNA for the CDR3: TGTGCCAGCAGCTTACTAGCGGGAGAGGATGGGGCCAACGTCCTGACTTTC.

This clonotype was detected many times. The chain has TRBV28 and TRBJ2-1, with unresolved D. There are 12 residues in the CDR3. V lost 3 bases and J 5 bases, leaving 5 bases between the germline ends. Germline CDR1 reads MDHEN; CDR2 reads SYDVKM. For the CDR3, the DNA is TGTGCCAGCAGTTTGATGGACAATGAGCAGTTCTTC. It codes for CASSLMDNEQFF.

This clonotype was seen a handful of times. The genes are TRBV12-3 or TRBV12-4 and TRBJ2-5; D gene ambiguous. The length of the CDR3 is 14 residues. V was shortened by 6 bases and J by 1 base, with 12 bases between the two germline ends. CDR3 DNA: TGTGCCAGCAGCCCGACTGGCCCCCAAGAGACCCAGTACTTC. Protein: CASSPTGPQETQYF.